This T cell receptor (beta chain) was sequenced during a study of beta chain features in type 1 diabetes. Study summary: No age, gender or cell yield differences were seen between patients and healthy donors. The examined sorted cells totaled 107,917,701 across samples.

The sequenced template was cDNA made from the entire isolated RNA. Here immunoSEQ multiplex PCR was the method, and the copy in TCRdb shows in-frame clones only, minus some. The sample lists more than 20,000 clones, roughly half occurring once. Points from the study as a whole: In all four CD4+ subsets, TCRB CDR3 length was significantly, moderately reduced in type 1 diabetes. Diminished insertions and augmented deletions at VDJ junctions characterized type 1 diabetes patients. For TCRB rearrangement, an influence of HLA type remained unresolved here.

Note on this clone: Antigen specificity is unknown.

CDR1 is SGHRS and CDR2 is YFSETQ in the germline V gene. V was pared by 0 bases and J by 0 bases, with 3 bases of the junction left unmatched. This CDR3 has 16 amino acids. Sequences were obtained from stem cell memory CD4+ T cells from blood. This chain links TRBV5-1 with TRBJ2-3, with TRBD2 matching over 8 bases. The source is a man aged 25 to 40 with type 1 diabetes. The CDR3 sequence is CASSLGLAGSTDTQYF. CDR3 sequence (DNA): TGCGCCAGCAGCTTGGGGTTAGCGGGAAGCACAGATACGCAGTATTTT.